This T cell receptor beta chain was documented in a study of pediatric ulcerative colitis. Study-wide findings and caveats: In rectum, acute severe colitis had expanded clones and less diversity. No controls had the two rectal clonotypes shared by ulcerative colitis patients. Rectal pinch biopsies may include blood-derived T cells.

The table came from immunoSEQ multiplex PCR; TCRdb's copy has only in-frame clones and leaves some out. The table lists around 18,000 clones, around 74% of them singletons. As concerns this clone: The antigen is undetermined.

Germline assignment: CDR1 SGHTA and CDR2 FQGNSA. The CDR3 contains 19 residues. Germline trimming cut 7 bases from V and 0 bases from J; bases unmatched to any gene: 10. One to two pinch biopsies were taken from the rectum during colonoscopy. This clonotype originated in a boy between 10 and 17 years old with moderate ulcerative colitis. This chain joins TRBV7-2 and TRBJ2-1, with TRBD2 matching 15 bases. Sample: gut tissue. This CDR3 reads CASKKGTSGGTSSYNEQFF. CDR3 DNA sequence: TGTGCCAGCAAAAAAGGGACTAGCGGGGGGACGAGCTCCTACAATGAGCAGTTCTTC.